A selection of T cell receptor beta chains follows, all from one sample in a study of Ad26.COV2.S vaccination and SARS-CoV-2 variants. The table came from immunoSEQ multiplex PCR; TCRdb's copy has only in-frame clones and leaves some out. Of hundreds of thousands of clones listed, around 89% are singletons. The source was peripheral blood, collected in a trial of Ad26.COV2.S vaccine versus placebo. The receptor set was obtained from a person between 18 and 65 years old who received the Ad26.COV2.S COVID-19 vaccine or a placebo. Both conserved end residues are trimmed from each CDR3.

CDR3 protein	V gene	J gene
ASSVAVRGSGANVLT	TRBV9	TRBJ2-6
ASRATEAF	TRBV6-5	TRBJ1-1
ASSPTGAYEQY	TRBV11-2	TRBJ2-7
ASSLSLGRSYEQY	TRBV28	TRBJ2-7
SASQETQY	TRBV20-1	TRBJ2-5
ASSLAPDRSSYEQY	TRBV7-8	TRBJ2-7
ATKTGMNTEAF	TRBV7-2	TRBJ1-1
ASRSGAYEAF	TRBV28	TRBJ1-1
ASSMTTRSTDTQY	TRBV19	TRBJ2-3
ASSEAVGDVGANVLT	TRBV6-1	TRBJ2-6
ASSERWQGKNTEAF	TRBV6-1	TRBJ1-1
ASISGGAADTQY	TRBV6-5	TRBJ2-3
ASSLEGAWTEAF	TRBV5-4	TRBJ1-1
ASSMGPSGNTIY	TRBV19	TRBJ1-3
ASSLGGGHEQF	TRBV7-8	TRBJ2-1
ASSTHRGRNSPLH	TRBV28	TRBJ1-6
ASSSHSGSRSDTQY	TRBV5-5	TRBJ2-3
ASSFRQSGNTIY	TRBV6-5	TRBJ1-3
ASSLGGTYEQY	TRBV5-6	TRBJ2-7
ASSLGTGHGYT	TRBV5-1	TRBJ1-2
ASSPGGGGLIGYT	TRBV9	TRBJ1-2
ASSQDRGSSSYEQY	TRBV4-2	TRBJ2-7
ASSNPGGSNYGYT	TRBV19	TRBJ1-2
ASRRTGANTEAF	TRBV14	TRBJ1-1
ASIENPNQPQH	TRBV19	TRBJ1-5
ASSPSGTAVEQY	TRBV18	TRBJ2-7
ASSLDSSGANVLT	TRBV30	TRBJ2-6
ASSPMTGLVGQY	TRBV5-1	TRBJ2-3
ASSIGGTTRGYEQY	TRBV19	TRBJ2-7
ASRSGRDRNEQF	TRBV2	TRBJ2-1
ASSGPALHSGNTIY	TRBV6-1	TRBJ1-3
ASSPLILRDRESHNEQF	TRBV19	TRBJ2-1
ASSGRAGQSNTGELF	TRBV28	TRBJ2-2
ASSVGTSRNIQY	TRBV19	TRBJ2-4
ASSTLNSPLH	TRBV13	TRBJ1-6
ASSIRGLGPNTEAF	TRBV19	TRBJ1-1
ASSQGPRGYRAGFYNEQF	TRBV4-1	TRBJ2-1
ASSYSNRGHGYGYT	TRBV6-5	TRBJ1-2
ASSDLLGSSPLH	TRBV6-4	TRBJ1-6